Reported below is one T cell receptor (beta chain). This specimen belongs to a study of patients and donors after allogeneic stem cell transplantation. A single record per CDR3 protein comes from TCRdb applying MiXCR to the RT-PCR reads. The sample yields 85,000 to 90,000 distinct CDR3 sequences, around 49% seen once. Trimming left V 3 bases short and J 1 base short, with 12 bases between. CDR3 length: 15 residues. J is TRBJ1-1 and V is TRBV12-3 or TRBV12-4; TRBD1 might be the D (5 bases). The sample consisted of blood, either unsorted or a sorted T cell fraction (not recorded which). The receptor comes from a human donor who was either an allogeneic HSCT recipient or a stem cell or donor lymphocyte infusion donor (not recorded which). It is not recorded whose cells these are; they may come from a transplant donor. The CDR3 reads CASSFSGTSNTEAFF. The CDR3 DNA reads as TGTGCCAGCAGTTTCTCCGGGACCTCGAACACTGAAGCTTTCTTT.